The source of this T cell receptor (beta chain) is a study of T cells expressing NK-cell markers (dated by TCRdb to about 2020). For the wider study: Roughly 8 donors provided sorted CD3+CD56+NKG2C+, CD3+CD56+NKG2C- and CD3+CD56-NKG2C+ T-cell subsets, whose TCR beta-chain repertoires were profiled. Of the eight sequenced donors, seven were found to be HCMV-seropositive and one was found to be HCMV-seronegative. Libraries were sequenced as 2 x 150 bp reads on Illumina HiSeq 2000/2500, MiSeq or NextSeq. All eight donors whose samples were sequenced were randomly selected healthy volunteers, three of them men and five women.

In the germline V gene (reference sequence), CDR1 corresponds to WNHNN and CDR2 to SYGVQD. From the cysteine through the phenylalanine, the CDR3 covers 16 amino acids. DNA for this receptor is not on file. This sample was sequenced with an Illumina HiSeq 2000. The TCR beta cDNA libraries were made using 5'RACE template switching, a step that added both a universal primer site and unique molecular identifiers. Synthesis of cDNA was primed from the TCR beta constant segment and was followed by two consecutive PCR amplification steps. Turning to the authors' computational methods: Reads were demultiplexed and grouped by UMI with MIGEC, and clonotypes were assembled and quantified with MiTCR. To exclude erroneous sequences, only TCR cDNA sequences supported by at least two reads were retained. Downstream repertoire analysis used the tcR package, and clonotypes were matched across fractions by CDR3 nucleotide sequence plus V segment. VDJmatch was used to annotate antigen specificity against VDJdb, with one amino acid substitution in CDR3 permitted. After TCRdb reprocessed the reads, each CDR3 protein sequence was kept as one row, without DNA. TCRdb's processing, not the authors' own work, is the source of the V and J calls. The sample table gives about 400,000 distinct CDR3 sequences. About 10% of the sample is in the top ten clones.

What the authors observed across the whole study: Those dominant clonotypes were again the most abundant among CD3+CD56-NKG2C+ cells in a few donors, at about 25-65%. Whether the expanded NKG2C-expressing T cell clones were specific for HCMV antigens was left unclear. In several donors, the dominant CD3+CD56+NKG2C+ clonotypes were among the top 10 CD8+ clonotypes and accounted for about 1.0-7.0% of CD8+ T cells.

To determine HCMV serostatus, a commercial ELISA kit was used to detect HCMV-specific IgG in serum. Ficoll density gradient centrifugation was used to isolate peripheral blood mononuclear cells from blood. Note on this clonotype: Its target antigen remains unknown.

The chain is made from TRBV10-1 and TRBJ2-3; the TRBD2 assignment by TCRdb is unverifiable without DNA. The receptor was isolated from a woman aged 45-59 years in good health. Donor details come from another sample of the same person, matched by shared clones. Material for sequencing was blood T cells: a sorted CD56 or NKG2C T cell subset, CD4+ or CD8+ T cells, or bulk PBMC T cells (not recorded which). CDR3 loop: CASSESTASRPDTQYF.